This TCR beta chain originates from a study of identifying expanded T cells in peripheral blood. Note on this clone: The antigen is unknown.

During the collection period, no donor immune events like infections were recorded. CDR1 and CDR2 (germline): MNHNS, SASEGT. There are 14 residues in the CDR3. Trimming shortened V by 2 bases and J by 4 bases, and 8 bases separated the two germline ends. General study points: Technical replicates showed roughly 1.2 changed clones; roughly two weeks approximately 16; four weeks 19. Across healthy donors, higher total template counts meant significantly greater approximately two-week count variance.

Some clones are missing from TCRdb's copy, which holds only in-frame ones; the method was immunoSEQ multiplex PCR. The sample shows around 95,000 clones, 75% to 90% of them seen only once. This rearrangement joins TRBV6-1 to TRBJ2-2; D gene ambiguous. This receptor was identified in a person aged 18-70 years in good health. Sequenced: blood. CDR3 loop: CASSEYLSTGELFF. In DNA, the CDR3 is TGTGCCAGCAGTGAATATCTGAGCACCGGGGAGCTGTTTTTT.